This T cell receptor (beta chain) derives from a study of T cell changes during pregnancy in multiple sclerosis. V was clipped by 1 base and J by 4 bases; unmatched bases: 4. The CDR3 totals 15 residues. Looked up from germline, CDR1 is KGHSH and CDR2 is LQKENI. Libraries were prepared by immunoSEQ multiplex PCR; TCRdb keeps only in-frame clonotypes and omits some of them. The sample holds approximately 41,000 clones, 94% seen once. V and J are TRBV18 and TRBJ1-5; 7 bases map to TRBD1. This sequence was found in a female donor with multiple sclerosis, enrolled in a pregnancy study. The material sequenced was CD4+ T cells from peripheral blood mononuclear cells, taken in the second trimester of pregnancy. CDR3 amino acids: CASSPQTGDNQPQHF. In DNA, the CDR3 is TGTGCCAGCTCACCACAAACAGGGGATAATCAGCCCCAGCATTTT.